These 18 T cell receptor beta chains were all obtained from the same sample, sequenced in a study of blood T cells in healthy people across ages. Primed by a sample-barcoded 5' primer and a J-beta primer mix, a second PCR proceeded for about 6 to 11 cycles. In TCRdb, the 5' RACE reads were re-called with MiXCR into one record per CDR3 protein. The sample has some 1,800,000 distinct CDR3 sequences, 35% to 50% seen once. Sequenced input: blood. The receptors here all came from a human donor in good health.

V usage is TRBV29-1 and J usage is TRBJ2-3; 7 bases map to TRBD1. This CDR3 comprises 15 residues. The V and J ends lost 0 bases and 1 base, in that order; junction bases with no gene match: 4. Per the germline V gene, CDR1 is SQVTM and CDR2 is ANQGSEA. CDR3 residues: CSVEDTGDGTDTQYF. The CDR3 coding sequence is TGCAGCGTTGAAGATACAGGGGATGGCACAGATACGCAGTATTTT.

The V call is TRBV7-2, the J call TRBJ2-5; D is perhaps TRBD1 or TRBD2 (5 bases each). V was clipped by 8 bases and J by 2 bases, with 9 bases between them. Germline-derived CDR1 and CDR2 are SGHTA and FQGNSA. The CDR3 sequence is 12 residues long. CDR3 DNA sequence: TGTGCCAGCGGATGGGGGCAAGAGACCCAGTACTTC. It translates to CASGWGQETQYF.

The V gene is TRBV12-3 or TRBV12-4, the J gene TRBJ2-7; 12 nucleotides line up with TRBD2. Trimming at V came to 1 base and at J to 4 bases, leaving 5 bases not matched to a gene. The CDR3 is made up of 16 amino acids. Here the CDR3 reads CASSLGRTSGEYEQYF. For the CDR3, the DNA is TGTGCCAGCAGTTTAGGCCGGACTAGCGGGGAGTACGAGCAGTACTTC.

The J gene is TRBJ2-7, the V gene TRBV27, with D perhaps TRBD1 (5 bases). V lost 5 bases, J lost 7 bases, and 15 bases lay in between. The germline gives CDR1 MNHEY, CDR2 SMNVEV (reference sequence). The CDR3 is 13 residues long. CDR3 amino acids: CASSPLTPGEQYF. Here the CDR3 DNA reads TGTGCCAGCAGTCCCCTCACGCCAGGGGAGCAGTACTTC.

This clonotype was counted a few times. The V call is TRBV27, the J call TRBJ1-2; D is possibly TRBD1 (6 bases). Trimming cost V 0 bases and J 0 bases, with 17 bases left between them. The CDR3 is 18 amino acids. CDR1 and CDR2 from the germline V gene are MNHEY and SMNVEV (reference sequence). The CDR3 DNA sequence: TGTGCCAGCAGTTTATCGGGGCAGGGGCTATACCCTAACTATGGCTACACCTTC. It translates to CASSLSGQGLYPNYGYTF.

The chain carries TRBV29-1 and TRBJ1-1; 8 positions match TRBD1. From germline, CDR1 is SQVTM and CDR2 ANQGSEA. The length of the CDR3 is 13 residues. V lost 6 bases to trimming and J lost 4 bases; unmatched junction nucleotides: 7. This CDR3 reads CSVDTTGATEAFF. CDR3 in DNA: TGCAGCGTAGACACGACAGGGGCCACTGAAGCTTTCTTT.

The chain combines TRBV13 with TRBJ2-7, with D possibly TRBD1 on 5 matching bases. Germline-derived CDR1 and CDR2 are PRHDT and FYEKMQ (reference sequence). Trimming took 1 base from V and 3 from J, leaving 10 bases between them. The CDR3 has 14 amino acids. In DNA form, the CDR3 reads TGTGCCAGCAGCTTAGCGCAGGGTGTCTACGAGCAGTACTTC. Its protein is CASSLAQGVYEQYF.

In the case of this clonotype: The junction departs from the called germline gene at one end, perhaps through a read error. The chain uses TRBV6-2 or TRBV6-3 and TRBJ1-5; possibly TRBD1 for D (6 bases). CDR1 and CDR2 (germline): MNHEY, SVGEGT. The CDR3 has 16 residues. The CDR3 spells CASSHPGAGSNQPRHF. The CDR3 DNA sequence: TGTGCCAGCAGTCATCCAGGGGCGGGTAGCAATCAGCCCCGGCATTTT.

Of note for this clonotype: The junction and the germline gene differ at one end; a read error may be behind it. The gene calls are TRBV7-6 and TRBJ2-1; D is unclear. Germline V gives CDR1 SGHVS, CDR2 FNYEAQ. CDR3 size: 16 residues. For the CDR3, the DNA is TGTGCCAGCAGCGAACGGACGCGGCAGACGTACAGTGAGCAGTTCTTC. It translates to CASSERTRQTYSEQFF.

This clonotype showed up just a few times. This chain joins TRBV4-3 and TRBJ1-2; 10 bases match TRBD1. Germline V gene data show CDR1 as LGHNA and CDR2 as YSLEER. V lost 0 bases, J lost 6 bases, and 7 bases stayed unmatched. This CDR3 is built from 16 residues. The CDR3 loop is CASSQDRGDRGNGYTF. CDR3 DNA sequence: TGCGCCAGCAGCCAAGATCGGGGGGACAGGGGTAATGGCTACACCTTC.

The chain has TRBV4-2 and TRBJ1-1, with 7 bases aligning to TRBD1. The CDR3 extends over 15 amino acids. V trimming: 7 bases; J trimming: 3 bases; junction bases outside the gene matches: 11. Germline loops: CDR1 LGHNA, CDR2 YNFKEQ. CDR3 sequence reads: CASTQGRQGDTEAFF. DNA for the CDR3: TGTGCCAGCACCCAGGGGAGACAGGGTGACACTGAAGCTTTCTTT.

As concerns this clonotype: A read error may produce the germline difference seen at one junction end. The chain couples TRBV4-2 to TRBJ2-1; 7 bases fit TRBD2. Germline lookup yields CDR1 LGHNA and CDR2 YNFKEQ. The CDR3 length is 16 residues. CDR3 loop: CTSSQERGGVNNEQFF. DNA of the CDR3: TGTACCAGCAGCCAAGAACGCGGGGGAGTTAACAATGAGCAGTTCTTC.

There are a few counts of this clonotype. V usage is TRBV9 and J usage is TRBJ1-5; D might be TRBD1 (6 bases). V gave up 2 bases and J gave up 11 bases, with 20 bases separating them. Germline loops: CDR1 SGDLS, CDR2 YYNGEE. The CDR3 sequence is 15 residues long. The CDR3 sequence is CASSVLGTRTESQHF. In nucleotides, the CDR3 is TGTGCCAGCAGCGTGCTCGGGACACGGACAGAGTCCCAGCATTTT.

This sequence joins TRBV2 and TRBJ1-4; weak D call: TRBD1 (6 bases). Germline CDR1 reads SNHLY; CDR2 reads FYNNEI. The CDR3 consists of 13 residues. With 8 bases removed from V and 5 bases from J, the gap between germline ends came to 12 bases. The chain's CDR3 is CASSGTRNEKLFF. The CDR3 DNA follows: TGTGCCAGCTCCGGGACAAGAAATGAAAAACTGTTTTTT. Complete variable domain (other parts from reference TRBV2 and TRBJ1-4): EPEVTQTPSHQVTQMGQEVILRCVPISNHLYFYWYRQILGQKVEFLVSFYNNEISEKSEIFDDQFSVERPDGSNFTLKIRSTKLEDSAMYFCASSGTRNEKLFFGSGTQLSVL.

The chain carries TRBV27 and TRBJ2-3; 9 bases are a match to TRBD2. The trim removed 1 base at V and 3 bases at J, leaving 8 bases unmatched. Germline values: CDR1 MNHEY, CDR2 SMNVEV (reference sequence). The CDR3 has 17 residues. In nucleotides, the CDR3 is TGTGCCAGCAGTTTATATCGTCTAGCGGGGACGACAGATACGCAGTATTTT. As protein: CASSLYRLAGTTDTQYF.

V usage is TRBV4-3 and J usage is TRBJ1-2; TRBD1 aligns across 10 bases. The CDR3 is 17 residues long. Germline V gives CDR1 LGHNA, CDR2 YSLEER. Losses at the gene ends were 3 bases for V and 8 bases for J; bases not matched to a gene: 15. CDR3 loop: CASSQDPDRGRNGGYTF. The CDR3 DNA reads as TGCGCCAGCAGCCAGGACCCTGACAGGGGGCGGAACGGCGGCTACACCTTC.

This sequence joins TRBV2 and TRBJ1-5; D is undetermined. The V end lost 4 bases, the J end lost 3 bases, and 10 bases lay between the germline ends. From germline, CDR1 is SNHLY and CDR2 FYNNEI. The CDR3 has 14 amino acids. CDR3 sequence (DNA): TGTGCCAGCAGTGCCAGCCGGACCAATCAGCCCCAGCATTTT. As protein: CASSASRTNQPQHF.

The chain links TRBV14 to TRBJ2-7; possibly TRBD1 for D (5 bases). This CDR3 has 13 amino acids. Germline V CDR1 and CDR2: SGHDN, FVKESK. The V gene lost 7 bases and the J gene lost 9 bases, with 19 bases spanning the gap. The CDR3 sequence is CASKGEGALVQYF. The CDR3 nucleotides are TGTGCCAGCAAAGGGGAAGGGGCTTTGGTGCAGTACTTC.